Below, 18 T cell receptor beta chains from the same sample are listed, as sequenced in a study of technical replicates of blood from a handful of donors. TCRdb's copy holds only in-frame clones and misses some; the assay was immunoSEQ multiplex PCR. The table has approximately 87,000 clones, about 91% seen once. Input material: T cells isolated from PBMCs. The source of these receptors is a human donor in good health. Some clones in this sample may be carry-over from other donors' samples.

This chain links TRBV7-2 with TRBJ2-5; perhaps TRBD2 as D (7 bases). Per germline, CDR1 SGHTA and CDR2 FQGNSA. Trimming removed 8 bases from V and 3 bases from J, with 16 bases in between. CDR3 length: 14 residues. The DNA for the CDR3 is TGTGCCAGCGCCTTCAGCGGGACAAAAGAGACCCAGTACTTC. Translating it yields CASAFSGTKETQYF.

This chain joins TRBV4-1 and TRBJ2-1; 7 bases line up with TRBD2. Losses at the gene ends were 0 bases for V and 4 bases for J; bases not matched to a gene: 6. CDR3 length: 16 amino acids. In germline, CDR1 is MGHRA, CDR2 YSYEKL. In DNA form, the CDR3 reads TGCGCCAGCAGCCAAGATGGCAGCGGGGTTTACAATGAGCAGTTCTTC. This encodes CASSQDGSGVYNEQFF.

The chain links TRBV7-9 to TRBJ2-7, with 9 bases identical to TRBD2. The CDR3 is made up of 15 amino acids. V lost 4 bases to trimming and J lost 3 bases; unmatched junction nucleotides: 7. Germline assignment: CDR1 SEHNR and CDR2 FQNEAQ (reference sequence). CDR3 loop: CASSSWREGLYEQYF. In DNA, the CDR3 is TGTGCCAGCAGCTCCTGGCGGGAGGGTCTCTACGAGCAGTACTTC.

This clone was recorded once. The gene calls are TRBV20-1 and TRBJ1-4, with unresolved D. The CDR3 has 10 residues. CDR1 and CDR2 from the germline V gene are DFQATT and SNEGSKA (reference sequence). Trimming took 3 bases from V and 12 from J, leaving 8 bases between them. As DNA, the CDR3 is TGCAGTGCTAGCGGGGTAGAACTGTTTTTT. This encodes CSASGVELFF.

This chain uses TRBV15 with TRBJ1-1, with D unresolved. Trimming cost V 3 bases and J 10 bases, with 15 bases left between them. The germline V gene encodes CDR1 LNHNV and CDR2 YYDKDF (reference sequence). The CDR3 totals 13 residues. CDR3 residues: CATSSSGVSAAFF. CDR3 in DNA: TGTGCCACCAGCAGTAGCGGGGTTTCGGCAGCTTTCTTT.

The genes are TRBV2 and TRBJ1-1; 8 nucleotides agree with TRBD1. V lost 0 bases, J lost 12 bases, and 12 bases stayed unmatched. The CDR3 loop spans 15 amino acids. CDR1 SNHLY and CDR2 FYNNEI come from the germline V gene. CDR3 amino acids: CASSEAGAGGRITFF. CDR3 DNA: TGTGCCAGCAGTGAAGCGGGGGCAGGGGGCAGGATAACTTTCTTT.

The V gene is TRBV4-1, the J gene TRBJ1-2, with D hard to call. The CDR3 consists of 13 residues. V shed 3 bases and J shed 4 bases, with 9 bases lying between them. Germline CDR1 and CDR2: MGHRA and YSYEKL. The DNA of the CDR3 is TGCGCCAGCAGCCAGGCCCCTCTCTATGGCTACACCTTC. As protein: CASSQAPLYGYTF.

The V and J genes are TRBV9 and TRBJ2-7; 9 bases are shared with TRBD2. The CDR3 loop spans 16 amino acids. The V gene end was trimmed by 4 bases and the J gene end by 1 base; junction bases not matched to a gene: 9. The germline V gene encodes CDR1 SGDLS and CDR2 YYNGEE. CDR3 residues: CASSPGSGRGSYEQYF. The DNA of the CDR3 is TGTGCCAGCAGCCCGGGTAGCGGGAGAGGTTCCTACGAGCAGTACTTC. The complete variable domain, with remaining parts taken from reference TRBV9 and TRBJ2-7, reads DSGVTQTPKHLITATGQRVTLRCSPRSGDLSVYWYQQSLDQGLQFLIQYYNGEERAKGNILERFSAQQFPDLHSELNLSSLELGDSALYFCASSPGSGRGSYEQYFGPGTRLTVT.

The V call is TRBV19, the J call TRBJ1-2, with 9 bases identical to TRBD1. Germline V gene sequence: CDR1 LNHDA, CDR2 SQIVND (reference sequence). Trimming at V came to 3 bases and at J to 6 bases, leaving 5 bases not matched to a gene. CDR3 size: 14 residues. CDR3 sequence (DNA): TGTGCCAGTAGTATGAGACAGGGGGGAAATGGCTACACCTTC. It yields the protein CASSMRQGGNGYTF.

V gene TRBV5-5 combines with J gene TRBJ1-3, with D possibly matching TRBD1 (5 bases). Germline V CDR1 and CDR2: SGHKS, YYEKEE (reference sequence). V dropped 4 bases and J dropped 4 bases, with 12 bases sitting between them. The CDR3 loop spans 14 amino acids. CDR3 protein: CASSGRNRGNTIYF. In DNA, the CDR3 is TGTGCCAGCAGCGGCCGAAACAGGGGAAACACCATATATTTT.

The chain uses TRBV6-4 and TRBJ2-1; TRBD2 agrees at 10 bases. Germline CDR1 reads MRHNA; CDR2 reads SNTAGT. The CDR3 contains 15 residues. The V and J ends lost 2 bases and 8 bases, in that order; junction bases with no gene match: 6. CDR3 sequence (DNA): TGTGCCAGCAGTGACAACCTAGCGGGAGTTGATGAGCAGTTCTTC. It codes for CASSDNLAGVDEQFF.

The V gene is TRBV12-1, the J gene TRBJ1-5; TRBD1, the table's D call, lacks a check against the DNA. TRBV12-1 is classified as a pseudogene. The CDR3 loop spans 16 amino acids. The CDR3 sequence is CASSARTGGCNQPQHF. CDR3 DNA sequence: TGTGCCAGCAGCGCCCGGACAGGGGGCTGCAATCAGCCCCAGCATTTT.

J is TRBJ2-1 and V is TRBV7-9; tentatively, D is TRBD2 (5 bases). Trimming removed 3 bases from V and 11 bases from J, with 14 bases in between. The CDR3 runs 13 residues. Germline loops: CDR1 SEHNR, CDR2 FQNEAQ (reference sequence). The CDR3 DNA is TGTGCCAGCAGCTTCCCAAACCGGGATAAGCAGTTCTTC. This sequence encodes CASSFPNRDKQFF.

The V gene is TRBV28, the J gene TRBJ2-1; 8 nucleotides line up with TRBD2. Germline assignment: CDR1 MDHEN and CDR2 SYDVKM. The CDR3 consists of 14 residues. Trimming removed 7 bases from V and 4 bases from J; junction bases left unmatched: 6. The CDR3 region is CASTGGRGYNEQFF. CDR3 DNA sequence: TGTGCCAGCACGGGAGGGAGGGGGTACAATGAGCAGTTCTTC.

This clone was detected only once. The chain combines TRBV12-5 with TRBJ2-7; TRBD2 matches at 7 bases. The CDR3 is 15 amino acids. Germline loops: CDR1 LGHNT, CDR2 FRNRAP. Losses at the gene ends were 4 bases for V and 6 bases for J; bases not matched to a gene: 12. The CDR3 region is CASGSPWTRWGEQYF. The CDR3 DNA sequence: TGTGCTAGTGGTTCCCCCTGGACTAGGTGGGGCGAGCAGTACTTC.

The chain uses TRBV7-9 and TRBJ2-7; 10 positions match TRBD1. V shed 4 bases, J shed 5 bases, and the junction held 14 bases outside the gene matches. The germline CDR1 and CDR2 sequences are SEHNR and FQNEAQ (reference sequence). This CDR3 has 17 residues. CDR3 residues: CASSWPTPGTGDHEQYF. The CDR3 nucleotides read TGTGCCAGCAGCTGGCCCACTCCCGGGACAGGGGATCACGAGCAGTACTTC.

Only a few counts were recorded for this clone. The chain joins TRBV25-1 to TRBJ1-4, with TRBD1 matching over 9 bases. Germline CDR1 MGHDK, CDR2 SYGVNS. This CDR3 spans 14 amino acids. V trimming: 4 bases; J trimming: 10 bases; junction bases outside the gene matches: 7. This CDR3 is CASSGGTGTPKLFF. In DNA, the CDR3 is TGTGCCAGCAGTGGAGGGACAGGGACCCCAAAACTGTTTTTT.

The rearrangement links TRBV11-3 to TRBJ2-2, with D unclear. The V end lost 0 bases, the J end lost 7 bases, and 9 bases lay between the germline ends. CDR1 and CDR2 (germline): SGHNT, YENEEA. The CDR3 is 14 amino acids. The CDR3 DNA reads TGTGCCAGCAGCTTAGATGGCGGAATCGGGGAGCTGTTTTTT. Its protein product is CASSLDGGIGELFF. Full variable domain (missing parts from reference TRBV11-3 and TRBJ2-2): EAGVVQSPRYKIIEKKQPVAFWCNPISGHNTLYWYLQNLGQGPELLIRYENEEAVDDSQLPKDRFSAERLKGVDSTLKIQPAELGDSAVYLCASSLDGGIGELFFGEGSRLTVL.